This TCR beta chain derives from a study of T cell clones after liver transplantation. For the study at large: Three of the eight recipients were HCV-positive; the rest had non-autoimmune, non-viral transplant indications. Patients counted as tolerant after at least one year off all immunosuppression, enzymes not exceeding twice normal. Samples came pre-transplant, pre-randomization before withdrawal, and post-randomization after withdrawal ended.

The V end was cut by 9 bases, the J end by 7 bases, with 12 bases between. This CDR3 spans 11 amino acids. Germline V CDR1 and CDR2: SGHNT, YENEEA. To note about this clone: Its specificity is not known.

Using immunoSEQ multiplex PCR, the repertoire was profiled, and TCRdb retains in-frame clones only, with some absent. This table has 68,000 or so clones, 80% to 95% appearing once. Study findings and constraints: The donor-reactive repertoire was only partly measurable in two subjects, lacking donor cells.

The chain employs TRBV11-3 and TRBJ1-1, with D unresolved. The material was CD4+ T cells from blood, obtained roughly 26 months after liver transplant. This receptor was identified in a human patient who received a liver transplant. Certain T cells may be donor cells from the graft. The CDR3 sequence: CASMVKGEAFF. CDR3 DNA sequence: TGTGCCAGTATGGTTAAAGGTGAAGCTTTCTTT.